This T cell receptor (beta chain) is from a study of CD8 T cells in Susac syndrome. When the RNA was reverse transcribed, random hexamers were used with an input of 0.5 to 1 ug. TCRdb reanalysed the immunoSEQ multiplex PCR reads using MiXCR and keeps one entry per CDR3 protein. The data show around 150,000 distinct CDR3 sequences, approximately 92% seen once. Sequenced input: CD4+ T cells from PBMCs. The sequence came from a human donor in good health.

As DNA, the CDR3 is TGCGCCAGCAGCTTGGGGACAGCCTCTGAGGCCCAGTACTTC. Its translation is CASSLGTASEAQYF. The rearrangement links TRBV5-1 to TRBJ2-5; tentatively, D is TRBD1 (6 bases). The CDR3 contains 14 residues. V gave up 0 bases and J gave up 9 bases, with 15 bases separating them. Per the germline V gene, CDR1 is SGHRS and CDR2 is YFSETQ.